The 18 T cell receptor beta chains reported below all come from one sample, sequenced in a study of T and B cells in COVID-19 patients. BIOMED2 TRB-A/B primer pools were used in multiplex TRB PCR. TCRdb fed the multiplex PCR reads into MiXCR, producing one record per CDR3 protein. Among 24,000 or so distinct CDR3 sequences listed, approximately 32% were seen once. Blood genomic DNA input for TRB amplification was roughly 250-500 ng. Sequenced sample: blood. Every receptor here comes from a human donor who had recovered from COVID-19.

This clonotype was counted at least ten times. The chain joins TRBV29-1 to TRBJ2-5; TRBD2 matches 8 bases. The ends lost 5 bases at V and 2 bases at J; junction bases unmatched: 13. This CDR3 has 16 residues. Germline V CDR1 and CDR2: SQVTM, ANQGSEA. In DNA, the CDR3 is TGCAGCGTTTCTTACCTCGGGCAGCGGGGGCAAGAGACCCAGTACTTC. Translating gives CSVSYLGQRGQETQYF.

The chain is built from TRBV27 and TRBJ1-6, with D hard to call. Trimming took off 8 bases at V and 7 bases at J, with 9 bases between the two ends. CDR1 MNHEY and CDR2 SMNVEV come from the germline V gene (reference sequence). The CDR3 sequence is 12 residues long. The CDR3 sequence: CASGVLNSPLHF. CDR3 bases: TGTGCCAGCGGGGTACTCAATTCACCCCTCCACTTT.

This clonotype was seen only a few times. The chain couples TRBV7-6 to TRBJ1-5; the D is unclear. Germline V gene lookup returns CDR1 SGHVS and CDR2 FNYEAQ. The CDR3 is 12 residues long. The V end was cut by 5 bases, the J end by 6 bases, with 8 bases between. Here the CDR3 reads CASSQISQPQHF. The CDR3 coding sequence is TGTGCCAGCAGCCAAATTAGTCAGCCCCAGCATTTT.

Only a few counts were recorded for this clonotype. V usage is TRBV19 and J usage is TRBJ2-7; 16 positions agree with TRBD2. With V trimmed by 11 bases and J by 2 bases, 6 bases remained unmatched. CDR3 size: 15 residues. Germline CDR1 is LNHDA and CDR2 is SQIVND (reference sequence). The CDR3 protein is CAWRGLAGGTYEQYF. The DNA for the CDR3 is TGTGCCTGGAGGGGACTAGCGGGAGGGACCTACGAGCAGTACTTC.

This chain connects TRBV12-3 or TRBV12-4 to TRBJ2-2; 12 bases are shared with TRBD2. Germline trimming cut 5 bases from V and 6 bases from J; bases unmatched to any gene: 4. The CDR3 has 15 residues. CDR3 loop: CASSAGTSGSGELFF. CDR3 coding DNA: TGTGCCAGCAGTGCCGGGACTAGCGGGTCCGGGGAGCTGTTTTTT.

The chain combines TRBV5-4 with TRBJ1-3; the D gene is possibly TRBD1 (6 bases). The V gene lost 0 bases and the J gene lost 2 bases, with 6 bases spanning the gap. CDR1 and CDR2 from the germline V gene are SGHNT and YYREEE (reference sequence). This CDR3 contains 14 residues. CDR3 nucleotides: TGTGCCAGCAGCTTGGACAGGGCTGGAAACACCATATATTTT. Protein: CASSLDRAGNTIYF.

CDR3 in amino acids: CASRGSTDTQYF. For the CDR3, the DNA is TGTGCCAGCCGGGGTAGCACAGATACGCAGTATTTT. The chain links TRBV2 to TRBJ2-3, with D maybe TRBD2 (5 bases). V lost 8 bases to trimming and J lost 0 bases, with 6 bases between them. Per the germline V gene, CDR1 is SNHLY and CDR2 is FYNNEI. This CDR3 is built from 12 residues.

This clonotype showed up just a few times. The rearrangement links TRBV5-6 to TRBJ1-4, with D perhaps matching TRBD1 (6 bases). The CDR3 is 15 residues long. Germline V gives CDR1 SGHDT, CDR2 YYEEEE. Trimming shortened V by 3 bases and J by 0 bases, and 9 bases separated the two germline ends. The chain's CDR3 is CASSSDRATNEKLFF. The CDR3 bases are TGTGCCAGCAGCTCGGACAGAGCAACTAATGAAAAACTGTTTTTT. The full variable domain, with the rest looked up from reference TRBV5-6 and TRBJ1-4, is DAGVTQSPTHLIKTRGQQVTLRCSPKSGHDTVSWYQQALGQGPQFIFQYYEEEERQRGNFPDRFSGHQFPNYSSELNVNALLLGDSALYLCASSSDRATNEKLFFGSGTQLSVL.

The chain carries TRBV19 and TRBJ2-2; 9 bases line up with TRBD1. V shed 2 bases, J shed 2 bases, and the junction held 6 bases outside the gene matches. CDR1 and CDR2 (germline): LNHDA, SQIVND (reference sequence). This CDR3 has 17 amino acids. The CDR3 protein is CASSIQPGQGNTGELFF. For the CDR3, the DNA is TGTGCCAGTAGTATACAACCGGGACAGGGAAACACCGGGGAGCTGTTTTTT.

This clonotype was counted between two and nine times. J is TRBJ2-3 and V is TRBV18; 9 bases line up with TRBD1. The trim removed 3 bases at V and 5 bases at J, leaving 9 bases unmatched. Germline CDR1 and CDR2: KGHSH and LQKENI. This CDR3 region has 16 residues. CDR3 protein: CASSPTGTGTRDTQYF. DNA for the CDR3: TGTGCCAGCTCACCTACCGGGACAGGGACCAGAGATACGCAGTATTTT.

The chain carries TRBV4-2 and TRBJ2-1, with 9 bases matching TRBD2. The CDR3 loop spans 15 amino acids. The V segment lost 4 bases and the J segment 5 bases; nucleotides outside the gene matches: 6. Germline V gene lookup returns CDR1 LGHNA and CDR2 YNFKEQ. Written as DNA, the CDR3 is TGTGCCAGCAGCCCCGTTCTAGCGGGGAACAATGAGCAGTTCTTC. Protein product: CASSPVLAGNNEQFF.

This clonotype was found a few times. The DNA of the CDR3 is TGTGCCAGCAGTACGCCGGGGGCACTCAGGGAAGAGACCCAGTACTTC. Translation gives CASSTPGALREETQYF. The chain carries TRBV28 and TRBJ2-5; tentatively, D is TRBD1 or TRBD2 (6 bases each). CDR1 and CDR2 (germline): MDHEN, SYDVKM. The CDR3 is 16 residues long. Trimming stripped 5 bases from V and 3 bases from J, with 19 bases between.

This clonotype occurred many times. The chain carries TRBV19 and TRBJ1-4; the D is unclear. The germline V gene encodes CDR1 LNHDA and CDR2 SQIVND (reference sequence). Trimming pared 5 bases from V and 3 bases from J, leaving 13 bases between. The CDR3 is 15 amino acids. CDR3 in amino acids: CASSSLTPANEKLFF. The DNA for the CDR3 is TGTGCCAGTAGTTCCCTGACGCCTGCTAATGAAAAACTGTTTTTT.

This clonotype was seen a single time. This sequence joins TRBV20-1 and TRBJ2-3; perhaps TRBD1 as D (5 bases). CDR3 size: 12 residues. CDR1 is DFQATT, CDR2 SNEGSKA, per germline (reference sequence). The germline V and J ends were trimmed by 8 bases and 4 bases, with 13 bases remaining between them. In nucleotides, the CDR3 is TGCAGTCATAAGCAGGGTTCAGATACGCAGTATTTT. This gives the protein CSHKQGSDTQYF.

A few counts support this clonotype. The genes are TRBV7-9 and TRBJ2-7; D gene unclear. The CDR3 is made up of 12 amino acids. The ends were cut back, 5 bases at V and 5 bases at J, with 10 bases in the middle. Germline CDR1 reads SEHNR; CDR2 reads FQNEAQ (reference sequence). The DNA for the CDR3 is TGTGCCAGCAGCCCTCAGGACCACGAGCAGTACTTC. Translated, it gives CASSPQDHEQYF. Variable domain in full (rest from reference TRBV7-9 and TRBJ2-7): DTGVSQNPRHKITKRGQNVTFRCDPISEHNRLYWYRQTLGQGPEFLTYFQNEAQLEKSRLLSDRFSAERPKGSFSTLEIQRTEQGDSAMYLCASSPQDHEQYFGPGTRLTVT.

V is TRBV10-3 and J is TRBJ2-6, with D uncertain. V lost 2 bases to trimming and J lost 1 base, with 9 bases between them. This CDR3 comprises 16 residues. Germline V gene lookup returns CDR1 ENHRY and CDR2 SYGVKD. The CDR3 is CAISEGPSSGANVLTF. The CDR3 coding sequence is TGTGCCATCAGTGAGGGACCGTCTTCTGGGGCCAACGTCCTGACTTTC.

This clonotype came up many times. This chain joins TRBV6-1 and TRBJ2-7; the D call may be TRBD1 or TRBD2 (5 bases each). Per germline, CDR1 MNHNS and CDR2 SASEGT. There are 13 residues in the CDR3. V lost 3 bases and J lost 2, with 8 bases in between. The CDR3 sequence: CASSDGGTYEQYF. The CDR3 nucleotides read TGTGCCAGCAGTGATGGGGGAACCTACGAGCAGTACTTC.

This clonotype has a handful of counts. One end of the junction does not line up with germline, which may come from a read error. The chain links TRBV28 to TRBJ2-1; D might be TRBD2 (7 bases). This CDR3 comprises 15 residues. The germline V gene encodes CDR1 MDHEN and CDR2 SYDVKM. The DNA for the CDR3 is TGTGCCACCAGTGGAGGGGGGGTACCTTACAATGAGCAGTTCTTC. Residues: CATSGGGVPYNEQFF.